The clone carrying this T cell receptor (beta chain) occurred a few times. No antigen is known for it. V shed 6 bases and J 0 bases; nucleotides not matched to a gene: 6. CDR1 is MNHNS and CDR2 is SASEGT in the germline V gene. This CDR3 contains 16 residues. Notes on the study in general: Tumor Tregs overlapped most with tumor, then blood, naive CD4+ cells. Larger-cohort validation covered only one TCR beta V-J rearrangement.

CD25-based Treg depletion was applied to purified naive CD4+ T cells. Constant-region reverse primers amplified full-length variable regions, followed by semi-nested Nested Universal Primer A PCR. TCRdb re-derived calls from the 5' RACE reads in MiXCR, one entry per CDR3 protein. The sample gives tens of thousands of distinct CDR3 sequences, roughly 25% of which show up once; 3.7% is in the top ten. The rearrangement links TRBV6-1 to TRBJ1-3, with 9 bases aligning to TRBD1. The clonotype originates from a female donor with breast cancer. Input material: naive CD4+ T cells sorted from a lymph node. The subset is: naive CD4+ T cells, CD4+CD45RA+CD25-. The CDR3 loop reads CASRTPGQGSGNTIYF. The CDR3 bases are TGTGCCAGCAGGACCCCGGGACAGGGCTCTGGAAACACCATATATTTT.